The 8 T cell receptor beta chains presented below share a single source sample, sequenced in a study of blood T cell repertoires in COVID-19. Using immunoSEQ multiplex PCR, the repertoire was profiled, and TCRdb retains in-frame clones only, with some absent. In the table there are more than 35,000 clones, 90% of which are singletons. Material for sequencing was peripheral blood. The receptors were sampled from a human donor in a cohort sampled during active COVID-19.

The V gene is TRBV2, the J gene TRBJ1-1; D ambiguous. The V gene lost 5 bases and the J gene lost 0 bases, with 7 bases spanning the gap. The CDR3 runs to 13 residues. The V gene's germline CDR1 is SNHLY and CDR2 FYNNEI. The CDR3 DNA reads as TGTGCCAGCAGTACTGAGGTGAACACTGAAGCTTTCTTT. As protein: CASSTEVNTEAFF.

The gene calls are TRBV18 and TRBJ2-2; D unresolved. CDR1 and CDR2 (germline): KGHSH, LQKENI. This CDR3 has 13 residues. V was pared by 7 bases and J by 4 bases, with 10 bases between. CDR3 sequence reads: CASLGASTGELFF. CDR3 sequence (DNA): TGTGCCAGCTTAGGAGCGTCCACCGGGGAGCTGTTTTTT.

J is TRBJ1-5 and V is TRBV15; D is unresolved. CDR3 length: 17 amino acids. The V end was cut by 0 bases, the J end by 3 bases, with 15 bases between. Germline V CDR1 and CDR2: LNHNV, YYDKDF (reference sequence). This CDR3 is CATSRDLSQSVNQPQHF. CDR3 DNA: TGTGCCACCAGCAGAGATCTGTCACAGTCGGTCAATCAGCCCCAGCATTTT. Together with reference TRBV15 and TRBJ1-5, the CDR3 gives the full variable domain: DAMVIQNPRYQVTQFGKPVTLSCSQTLNHNVMYWYQQKSSQAPKLLFHYYDKDFNNEADTPDNFQSRRPNTSFCFLDIRSPGLGDTAMYLCATSRDLSQSVNQPQHFGDGTRLSIL.

This chain links TRBV28 with TRBJ2-7, with 8 positions matching TRBD2. With V trimmed by 6 bases and J by 3 bases, 7 bases remained unmatched. This CDR3 comprises 14 residues. Germline CDR1 and CDR2: MDHEN and SYDVKM. CDR3 coding DNA: TGTGCCAGCAGACGACGCGGGAGGCTCTACGAGCAGTACTTC. It yields the protein CASRRRGRLYEQYF. Variable domain in full (rest from reference TRBV28 and TRBJ2-7): DVKVTQSSRYLVKRTGEKVFLECVQDMDHENMFWYRQDPGLGLRLIYFSYDVKMKEKGDIPEGYSVSREKKERFSLILESASTNQTSMYLCASRRRGRLYEQYFGPGTRLTVT.

CDR3 sequence reads: CASSPEANYGYTF. The CDR3 DNA reads TGTGCCAGCAGCCCCGAAGCCAACTATGGCTACACCTTC. The chain combines TRBV5-6 with TRBJ1-2; D unclear. V was trimmed by 4 bases and J by 2 bases, leaving 9 bases between them. The CDR3 runs 13 residues. Germline CDR1 reads SGHDT; CDR2 reads YYEEEE.

The V call is TRBV19, the J call TRBJ2-4; TRBD2 matches 14 bases. The junction had 10 bases not matched to a gene; V was cut back by 5 bases and J by 7 bases. CDR3 length: 17 residues. Germline V gene sequence: CDR1 LNHDA, CDR2 SQIVND (reference sequence). This CDR3 reads CASSSGLAGGVMNIQYF. CDR3 bases: TGTGCCAGTAGTTCCGGACTAGCGGGAGGTGTAATGAACATTCAGTACTTC.

The rearrangement joins TRBV9 to TRBJ2-1, with TRBD2 matching 7 bases. Trimming took 8 bases from V and 3 from J; bases not matched to a gene: 8. The germline CDR1 and CDR2 sequences are SGDLS and YYNGEE. CDR3 size: 14 residues. The CDR3 coding sequence is TGTGCCAGTGGGGCGGGGGTCTTCTACAATGAGCAGTTCTTC. It yields the protein CASGAGVFYNEQFF.

V usage is TRBV5-6 and J usage is TRBJ1-4, with D unclear. Germline-derived CDR1 and CDR2 are SGHDT and YYEEEE. This CDR3 is 15 amino acids long. The ends were cut back, 1 base at V and 0 bases at J, with 7 bases in the middle. This chain's CDR3 is CASSLRTATNEKLFF. In nucleotides, the CDR3 is TGTGCCAGCAGCTTGCGTACAGCAACTAATGAAAAACTGTTTTTT.